One TCR beta chain is described in this entry. Its target is not known. The CDR3 consists of 17 residues. CDR1 ENHRY and CDR2 SYGVKD come from the germline V gene. With V trimmed by 6 bases and J by 5 bases, 13 bases remained unmatched. The record originates from a study of cytomegalovirus exposure and HLA in healthy donors. Points from the study as a whole: In vitro checks showed that a few CMV-associated chains really do target CMV antigens.

PCR used 60 Vbeta primers and 13 Jbeta primers. The data were produced by immunoSEQ multiplex PCR, yet TCRdb's version contains in-frame clones alone and is incomplete. This listing includes roughly 140,000 clones. The chain uses TRBV10-3 and TRBJ1-5, with 10 bases matching TRBD1. The sequence derives from a middle-aged man in good health and CMV-seronegative. Sequencing used PBMCs. CDR3 sequence: CAISPSVGTGDHQPQHF. CDR3 nucleotides: TGTGCCATCAGCCCTTCCGTGGGGACAGGGGATCATCAGCCCCAGCATTTT.